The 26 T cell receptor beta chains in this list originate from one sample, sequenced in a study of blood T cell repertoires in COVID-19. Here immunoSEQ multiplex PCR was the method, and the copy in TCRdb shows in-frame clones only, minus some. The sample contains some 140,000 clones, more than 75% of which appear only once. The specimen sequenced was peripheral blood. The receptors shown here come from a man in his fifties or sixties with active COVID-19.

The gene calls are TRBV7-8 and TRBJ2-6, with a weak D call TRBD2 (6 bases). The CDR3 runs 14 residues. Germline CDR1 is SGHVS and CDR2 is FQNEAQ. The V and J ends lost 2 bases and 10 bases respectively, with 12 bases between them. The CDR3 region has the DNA TGTGCCAGCAGCTTACAGGGACTGCCTAACGTCCTGACTTTC. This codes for CASSLQGLPNVLTF. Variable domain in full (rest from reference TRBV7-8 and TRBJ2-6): GAGVSQSPRYKVAKRGQDVALRCDPISGHVSLFWYQQALGQGPEFLTYFQNEAQLDKSGLPSDRFFAERPEGSVSTLKIQRTQQEDSAVYLCASSLQGLPNVLTFGAGSRLTVL.

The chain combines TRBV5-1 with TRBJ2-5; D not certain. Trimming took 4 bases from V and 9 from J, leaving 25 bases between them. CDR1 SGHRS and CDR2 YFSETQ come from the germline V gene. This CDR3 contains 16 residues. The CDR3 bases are TGCGCCAGCAGCCTCATAGACGTCAGCCGAAACCGGGCCCAGTACTTC. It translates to CASSLIDVSRNRAQYF.

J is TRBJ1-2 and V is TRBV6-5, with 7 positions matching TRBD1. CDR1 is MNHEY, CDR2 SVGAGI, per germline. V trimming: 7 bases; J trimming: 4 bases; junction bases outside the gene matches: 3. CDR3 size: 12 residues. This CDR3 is CASKGAAYGYTF. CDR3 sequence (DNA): TGTGCCAGCAAGGGGGCAGCCTATGGCTACACCTTC.

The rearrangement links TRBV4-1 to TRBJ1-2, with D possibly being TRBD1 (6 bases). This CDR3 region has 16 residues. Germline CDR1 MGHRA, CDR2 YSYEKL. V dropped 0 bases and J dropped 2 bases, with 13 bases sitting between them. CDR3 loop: CASSQETGLKNYGYTF. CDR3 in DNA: TGCGCCAGCAGCCAAGAGACAGGCCTCAAAAACTATGGCTACACCTTC.

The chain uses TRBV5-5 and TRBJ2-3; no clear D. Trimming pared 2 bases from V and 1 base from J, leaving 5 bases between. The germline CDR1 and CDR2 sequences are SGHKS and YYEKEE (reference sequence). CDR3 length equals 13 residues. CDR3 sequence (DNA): TGTGCCAGCAGCTTCCCGGGCACAGATACGCAGTATTTT. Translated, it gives CASSFPGTDTQYF.

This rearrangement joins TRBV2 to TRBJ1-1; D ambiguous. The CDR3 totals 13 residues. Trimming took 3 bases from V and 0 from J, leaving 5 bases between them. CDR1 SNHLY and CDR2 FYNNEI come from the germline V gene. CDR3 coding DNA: TGTGCCAGCAGTGATGGCTTGAACACTGAAGCTTTCTTT. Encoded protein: CASSDGLNTEAFF.

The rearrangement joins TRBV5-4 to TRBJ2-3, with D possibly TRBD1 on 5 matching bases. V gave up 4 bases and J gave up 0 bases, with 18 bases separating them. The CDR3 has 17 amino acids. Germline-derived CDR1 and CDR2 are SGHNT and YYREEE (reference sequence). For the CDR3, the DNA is TGTGCCAGCAGCCCCCAAAGGGGTGCCGCTAGCACAGATACGCAGTATTTT. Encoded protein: CASSPQRGAASTDTQYF. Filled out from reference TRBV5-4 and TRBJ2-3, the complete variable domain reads ETGVTQSPTHLIKTRGQQVTLRCSSQSGHNTVSWYQQALGQGPQFIFQYYREEENGRGNFPPRFSGLQFPNYSSELNVNALELDDSALYLCASSPQRGAASTDTQYFGPGTRLTVL.

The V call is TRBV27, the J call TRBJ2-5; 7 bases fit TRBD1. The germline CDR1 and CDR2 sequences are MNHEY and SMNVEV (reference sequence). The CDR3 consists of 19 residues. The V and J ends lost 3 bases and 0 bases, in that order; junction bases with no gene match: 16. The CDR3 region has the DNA TGTGCCAGCAGTTTGCACGGGACAGAAAGACAAATGTACCAAGAGACCCAGTACTTC. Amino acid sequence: CASSLHGTERQMYQETQYF.

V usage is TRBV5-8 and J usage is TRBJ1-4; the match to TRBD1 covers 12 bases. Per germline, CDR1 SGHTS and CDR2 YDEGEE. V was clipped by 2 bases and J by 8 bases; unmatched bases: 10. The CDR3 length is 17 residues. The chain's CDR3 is CASSLGTGGAVGEKLFF. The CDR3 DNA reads TGTGCCAGCAGCTTAGGGACAGGGGGCGCGGTCGGCGAAAAACTGTTTTTT.

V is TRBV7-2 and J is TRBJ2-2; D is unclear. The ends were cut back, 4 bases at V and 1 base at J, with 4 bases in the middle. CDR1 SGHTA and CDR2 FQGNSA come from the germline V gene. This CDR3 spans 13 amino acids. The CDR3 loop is CASSSVNTGELFF. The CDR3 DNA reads TGTGCCAGCAGCTCCGTGAACACCGGGGAGCTGTTTTTT.

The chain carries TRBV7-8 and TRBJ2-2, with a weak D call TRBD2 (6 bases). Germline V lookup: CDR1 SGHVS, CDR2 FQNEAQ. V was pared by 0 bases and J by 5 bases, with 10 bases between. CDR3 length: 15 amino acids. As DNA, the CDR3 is TGTGCCAGCAGCTTAGCGGTGGCGGGGACCGGGGAGCTGTTTTTT. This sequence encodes CASSLAVAGTGELFF.

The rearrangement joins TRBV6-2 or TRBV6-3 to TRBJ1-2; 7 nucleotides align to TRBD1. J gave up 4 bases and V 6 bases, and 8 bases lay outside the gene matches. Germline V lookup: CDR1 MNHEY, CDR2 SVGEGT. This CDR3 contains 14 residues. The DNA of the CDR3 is TGTGCCAGCAGCGATCAGGGGGAAGGCTATGGCTACACCTTC. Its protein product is CASSDQGEGYGYTF.

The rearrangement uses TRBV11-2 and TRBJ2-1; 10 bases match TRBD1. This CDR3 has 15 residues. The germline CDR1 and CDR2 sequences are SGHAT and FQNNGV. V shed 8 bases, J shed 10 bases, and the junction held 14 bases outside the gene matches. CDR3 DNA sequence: TGTGCCAGCGGACCGACCGACAGGGGGCGGCGGGAGCAGTTCTTC. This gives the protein CASGPTDRGRREQFF.

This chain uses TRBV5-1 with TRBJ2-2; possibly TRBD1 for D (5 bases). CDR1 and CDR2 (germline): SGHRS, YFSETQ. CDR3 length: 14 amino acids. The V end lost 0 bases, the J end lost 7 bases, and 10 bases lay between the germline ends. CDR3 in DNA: TGCGCCAGCAGCTTGGGCAGGGCGGACGGGGAGCTGTTTTTT. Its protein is CASSLGRADGELFF.

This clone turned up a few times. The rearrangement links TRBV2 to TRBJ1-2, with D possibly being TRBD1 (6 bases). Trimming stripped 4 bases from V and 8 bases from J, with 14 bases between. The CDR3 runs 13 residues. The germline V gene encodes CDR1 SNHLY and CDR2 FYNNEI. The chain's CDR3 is CASSVDSRTGYTF. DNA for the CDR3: TGTGCCAGCAGTGTGGACAGCCGAACGGGCTACACCTTC.

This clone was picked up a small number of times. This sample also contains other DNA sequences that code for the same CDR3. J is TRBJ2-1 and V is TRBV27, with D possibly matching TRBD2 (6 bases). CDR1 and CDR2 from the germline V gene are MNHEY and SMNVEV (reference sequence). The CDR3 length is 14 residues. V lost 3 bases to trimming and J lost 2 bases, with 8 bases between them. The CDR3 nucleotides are TGTGCCAGCAGTTTGGGCGGGACCTACAATGAGCAGTTCTTC. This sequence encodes CASSLGGTYNEQFF.

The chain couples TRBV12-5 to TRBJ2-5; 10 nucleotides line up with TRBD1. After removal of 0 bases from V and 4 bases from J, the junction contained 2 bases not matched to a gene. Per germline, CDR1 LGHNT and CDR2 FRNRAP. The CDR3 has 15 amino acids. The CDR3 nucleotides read TGTGCTAGTGGTTTGGTGACAGGGGGCGTAGAGACCCAGTACTTC. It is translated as CASGLVTGGVETQYF.

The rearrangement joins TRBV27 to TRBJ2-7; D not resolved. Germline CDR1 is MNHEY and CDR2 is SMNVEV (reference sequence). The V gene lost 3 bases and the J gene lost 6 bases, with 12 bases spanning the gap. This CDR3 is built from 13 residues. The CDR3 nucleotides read TGTGCCAGCAGTTTCCGCCCGGGTTCCGAGCAGTACTTC. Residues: CASSFRPGSEQYF.

The CDR3 DNA reads TGTGCCAGTAGTGGGAGGGGGATATCGCTTAGCAATCAGCCCCAGCATTTT. It codes for CASSGRGISLSNQPQHF. The gene calls are TRBV19 and TRBJ1-5, with a weak D call TRBD1 (6 bases). Germline V lookup: CDR1 LNHDA, CDR2 SQIVND (reference sequence). V was trimmed by 5 bases and J by 0 bases, leaving 17 bases between them. CDR3 length: 17 amino acids. The variable domain in full, with the rest retrieved from reference TRBV19 and TRBJ1-5, is DGGITQSPKYLFRKEGQNVTLSCEQNLNHDAMYWYRQDPGQGLRLIYYSQIVNDFQKGDIAEGYSVSREKKESFPLTVTSAQKNPTAFYLCASSGRGISLSNQPQHFGDGTRLSIL.

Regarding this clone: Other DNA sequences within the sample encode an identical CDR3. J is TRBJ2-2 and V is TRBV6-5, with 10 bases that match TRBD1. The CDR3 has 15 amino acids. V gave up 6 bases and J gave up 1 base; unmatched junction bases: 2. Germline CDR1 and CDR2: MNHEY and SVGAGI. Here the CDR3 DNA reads TGTGCCAGCAGGAGGACAGGGGGGAACACCGGGGAGCTGTTTTTT. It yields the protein CASRRTGGNTGELFF.

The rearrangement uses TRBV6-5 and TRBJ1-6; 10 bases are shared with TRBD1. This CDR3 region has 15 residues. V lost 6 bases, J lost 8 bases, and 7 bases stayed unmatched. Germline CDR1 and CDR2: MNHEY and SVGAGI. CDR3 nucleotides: TGTGCCAGCAGGCATGGGGACAGGGGAGATTCACCCCTCCACTTT. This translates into CASRHGDRGDSPLHF.

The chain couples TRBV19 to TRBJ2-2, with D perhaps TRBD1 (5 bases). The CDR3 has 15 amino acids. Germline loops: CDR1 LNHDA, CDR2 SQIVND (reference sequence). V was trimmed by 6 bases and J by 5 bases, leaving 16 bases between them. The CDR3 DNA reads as TGTGCCAGTAGCTGGGGCATGAGTGGAACCGGGGAGCTGTTTTTT. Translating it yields CASSWGMSGTGELFF.

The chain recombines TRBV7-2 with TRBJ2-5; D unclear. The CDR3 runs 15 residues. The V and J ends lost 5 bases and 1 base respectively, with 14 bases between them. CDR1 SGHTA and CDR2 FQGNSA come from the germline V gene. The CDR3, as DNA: TGTGCCAGCAGCCGCCAGACTCCTACCCAAGAGACCCAGTACTTC. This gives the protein CASSRQTPTQETQYF.

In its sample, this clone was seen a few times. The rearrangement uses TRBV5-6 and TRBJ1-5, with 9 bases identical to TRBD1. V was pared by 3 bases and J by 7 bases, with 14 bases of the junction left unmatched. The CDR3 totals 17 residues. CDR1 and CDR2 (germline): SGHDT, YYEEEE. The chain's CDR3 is CASSWGGSGQGMQPQHF. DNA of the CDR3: TGTGCCAGCAGCTGGGGCGGATCGGGACAGGGTATGCAGCCCCAGCATTTT.

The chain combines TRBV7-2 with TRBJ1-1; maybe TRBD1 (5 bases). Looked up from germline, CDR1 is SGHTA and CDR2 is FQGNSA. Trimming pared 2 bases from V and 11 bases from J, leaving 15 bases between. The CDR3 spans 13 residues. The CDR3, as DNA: TGTGCCAGCAGCTTATCCCTGGGCAGGGTGGCTTTCTTT. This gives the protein CASSLSLGRVAFF.

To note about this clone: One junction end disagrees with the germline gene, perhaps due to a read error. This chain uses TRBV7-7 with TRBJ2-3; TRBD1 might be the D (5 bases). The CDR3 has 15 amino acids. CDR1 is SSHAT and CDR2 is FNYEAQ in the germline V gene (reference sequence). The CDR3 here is CASSPGWAAGDTQYF. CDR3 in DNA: TGTGCTAGCAGCCCAGGGTGGGCAGCCGGCGATACGCAGTATTTT.